These T cell receptor beta chains were read from a single sample in a study of brain T cells in children with intractable seizures. The table came from immunoSEQ multiplex PCR; TCRdb's copy has only in-frame clones and leaves some out. Altogether about 8,000 clones are present, roughly four fifths being singletons, with the ten largest covering 8.5% to 9.5%. The sequences come from resected brain tissue, collected at surgery. The receptors here all came from a boy under two years old with tuberous sclerosis and intractable seizures. Each CDR3 is given with its conserved first and last residue. A D gene is named only where the DNA matches it firmly.

>TRBD1|TRBJ2-6|TRBV7-3
CASSYSGGAGANVLTF
>.|TRBJ1-6|TRBV24-1
CATRARGLYNSPLHF
>TRBD2|TRBJ2-1|TRBV4-1
CASSRTSGNNEQFF
>TRBD1|TRBJ2-4|TRBV9
CASSVDYRGNIQYF
>.|TRBJ2-7|TRBV9
CASSADSYEQYF
>.|TRBJ1-2|TRBV6-5
CASSYRDQDRHGYTF
>TRBD2|TRBJ2-1|TRBV2
CASRGGDSGLNEQFF
>TRBD1|TRBJ2-7|TRBV19
CASSIGTGGYEQYF
>.|TRBJ1-5|TRBV3-1/TRBV3-2
CASSQGSNQPQHF
>TRBD1|TRBJ1-1|TRBV30
CATRQGGYTEAFF
>.|TRBJ1-5|TRBV7-2
CASSLSDNSNQPQHF
>TRBD1|TRBJ1-1|TRBV29-1
CSVEAGGFTEAFF
>.|TRBJ1-2|TRBV7-9
CASSLAAFGDGYTF
>.|TRBJ1-5|TRBV6-6
CATSWQPQHF
>TRBD2|TRBJ2-1|TRBV14
CASSPGLAGRNEQFF
>TRBD1|TRBJ2-7|TRBV6-6
CASTTMDRGRGWEQYF
>TRBD1|TRBJ1-6|TRBV5-1
CASSKTTGSYNSPLHF
>.|TRBJ1-1|TRBV7-2
CASSPAVRTEAFF
>TRBD2|TRBJ2-1|TRBV10-3
CAITGLAGVNEQFF
>.|TRBJ1-1|TRBV5-6
CASSLVDQTHTEAFF
>TRBD2|TRBJ2-7|TRBV19
CASSMRGLPYEQYF
>.|TRBJ1-1|TRBV20-1
CSASKGPNTEAFF
>TRBD1|TRBJ2-7|TRBV7-9
CASSSRDRGYEQYF
>.|TRBJ1-1|TRBV7-9
CASSLDSPMNTEAFF
>.|TRBJ2-7|TRBV28
CASSLYHEQYF
>.|TRBJ1-2|TRBV6-5
CAILIANYGYTF
>TRBD2|TRBJ2-3|TRBV19
CASSIEKPSGADTQYF
>TRBD1|TRBJ2-1|TRBV7-9
CASSPTLTGTGNEQFF
>TRBD1|TRBJ1-4|TRBV5-1
CASSLETGRNEKLFF
>.|TRBJ2-4|TRBV6-6
CAIKDYTGFHF
>.|TRBJ1-1|TRBV29-1
CSVVRTSAEAFF
>.|TRBJ1-2|TRBV6-2/TRBV6-3
CASSYDRNYGYTF
>.|TRBJ2-1|TRBV6-1
CASSATAASSYNEQFF
>.|TRBJ2-6|TRBV2
CASDGGPGANVLTF
>.|TRBJ2-1|TRBV12-5
CASGLGGGGYYNEQFF
>.|TRBJ2-7|TRBV10-3
CAISEPNFSSYEQYF
>.|TRBJ1-2|TRBV12-3/TRBV12-4
CASSLRGSVGYTF
>TRBD1|TRBJ2-3|TRBV6-6
CASIPHRGDGTDTQYF
>.|TRBJ2-5|TRBV7-2
CASTEGPRHPQYF
>.|TRBJ1-5|TRBV2
CATSELNGYSNQPQHF
>.|TRBJ2-3|TRBV6-4
CASSDSRTMPDTQYF
>.|TRBJ2-5|TRBV9
CASSVTSYAETQYF
>TRBD2|TRBJ2-2|TRBV2
CASKNSKVAGGLGNTGELFF
>.|TRBJ2-1|TRBV3-1/TRBV3-2
CASSQEALSSYNEQFF
>.|TRBJ2-7|TRBV7-2
CASSLAGGLSYEQYF
>.|TRBJ1-1|TRBV30
CAWTKTGNTEAFF
>.|TRBJ1-5|TRBV6-5
CASSHSNQPQHF
>TRBD1|TRBJ1-6|TRBV7-8
CASSPLVSEGQGKRWDNSPLHF
>.|TRBJ1-1|TRBV19
CASSLTGNTEAFF
>TRBD2|TRBJ2-7|TRBV27
CASSFLGTSGSQLEQYF
>.|TRBJ1-2|TRBV6-6
CATLDAGWGYTF
>.|TRBJ2-5|TRBV6-6
CAIRTGGETQYF
>.|TRBJ2-2|TRBV5-1
CASSEGGWSTGELFF
>.|TRBJ1-2|TRBV7-9
CASSTGQGDYGYTF
>.|TRBJ1-2|TRBV24-1
CATRDSNYGYTF
>.|TRBJ1-6|TRBV30
CAWERGWNSPLHF
>.|TRBJ1-4|TRBV6-5
CASQGTTNEKLFF
>.|TRBJ2-1|TRBV2
CASSERVFTQGSYNEQFF
>.|TRBJ1-4|TRBV13
CASSGGPREKLFF
>TRBD1|TRBJ2-5|TRBV24-1
CAAGGTGGTQYF